The 14 T cell receptor beta chains in this list originate from one sample, sequenced in a study of Graves' ophthalmopathy and Graves' hyperthyroidism. Using RNA transcripts, the TCR beta CDR3 regions were amplified. HTBI primers were used in a first-round RT-PCR, which preceded a second-round multiplex PCR. Via MiXCR, TCRdb re-called the multiplex PCR reads, giving one row per CDR3 protein. The sample has about 550,000 distinct CDR3 sequences, 35% to 45% seen once. The specimen sequenced was peripheral blood or thyroid tissue (not recorded which). The source is an adult man with Graves' hyperthyroidism.

This clonotype was picked up one time. The chain links TRBV10-3 to TRBJ1-5; D remains unclear. V was pared by 0 bases and J by 0 bases, with 15 bases between. The CDR3 is 18 residues long. Per the germline V gene, CDR1 is ENHRY and CDR2 is SYGVKD. This CDR3 is CAISESGQVGNSNQPQHF. The CDR3 DNA reads TGTGCCATCAGTGAGTCGGGCCAGGTGGGGAATAGCAATCAGCCCCAGCATTTT.

This chain links TRBV7-6 with TRBJ1-4, with a possible D match to TRBD1 (5 bases). Per germline, CDR1 SGHVS and CDR2 FNYEAQ. The CDR3 has 15 residues. The V gene lost 5 bases and the J gene lost 5 bases, with 15 bases spanning the gap. CDR3 amino acids: CASSVAGEVNEKLFF. The CDR3 DNA reads TGTGCCAGCAGCGTGGCGGGGGAAGTAAATGAAAAACTGTTTTTT.

The table lists this clonotype with many counts. The V gene is TRBV28, the J gene TRBJ1-2, with TRBD1 matching 7 bases. The CDR3 has 14 amino acids. With V trimmed by 6 bases and J by 4 bases, 8 bases remained unmatched. The germline V gene has CDR1 MDHEN and CDR2 SYDVKM. The CDR3 protein is CASSRGGASYGYTF. CDR3 nucleotides: TGTGCCAGCAGCCGAGGGGGCGCATCCTATGGCTACACCTTC.

This chain links TRBV20-1 with TRBJ2-7, with TRBD2 matching over 12 bases. Per the germline V gene, CDR1 is DFQATT and CDR2 is SNEGSKA (reference sequence). With 2 bases clipped from V and 2 bases from J, the junction kept 4 bases outside the gene matches. The CDR3 runs to 15 residues. CDR3 in amino acids: CSARSTSGRTYEQYF. The CDR3 DNA reads as TGCAGTGCTAGAAGTACTAGCGGGAGGACCTACGAGCAGTACTTC.

The CDR3 DNA sequence: TGTGCCACCAGTGATGCCGGGGCCGGCCAGAGGACCTTC. This translates into CATSDAGAGQRTF. The V and J genes are TRBV24-1 and TRBJ1-2, with D maybe TRBD1 (5 bases). The CDR3 contains 13 residues. Trimming shortened V by 3 bases and J by 14 bases, and 18 bases separated the two germline ends. Germline V gives CDR1 KGHDR, CDR2 SFDVKD.

The table lists this clonotype with a few counts. This chain connects TRBV12-3 or TRBV12-4 to TRBJ2-2; 9 positions agree with TRBD1. The V segment lost 5 bases and the J segment 1 base; nucleotides outside the gene matches: 11. There are 18 residues in the CDR3. The CDR3 region is CASSTYGDRGLNTGELFF. The CDR3 nucleotides read TGTGCCAGCAGTACTTACGGAGACAGGGGGTTGAACACCGGGGAGCTGTTTTTT.

This clonotype was observed a few times. This chain connects TRBV2 to TRBJ1-1; D unclear. V lost 8 bases to trimming and J lost 4 bases, with 17 bases between them. Looked up from germline, CDR1 is SNHLY and CDR2 is FYNNEI. The CDR3 runs 14 residues. This CDR3 reads CASSPAEAATEAFF. CDR3 nucleotide sequence: TGTGCCAGCTCACCGGCAGAGGCGGCCACTGAAGCTTTCTTT.

CDR3 coding DNA: TGCGCCAGCAGAGAAGTGGGACAAGGCGAAAAACTGTTTTTT. Amino acid sequence: CASREVGQGEKLFF. V is TRBV4-3 and J is TRBJ1-4; possibly TRBD1 for D (6 bases). The CDR3 spans 14 residues. Germline values: CDR1 LGHNA, CDR2 YSLEER. V was clipped by 6 bases and J by 8 bases, with 16 bases between them.

The gene calls are TRBV10-3 and TRBJ2-5; weak D call: TRBD1 (6 bases). Germline V gene data show CDR1 as ENHRY and CDR2 as SYGVKD. V was cut by 2 bases and J by 0 bases, with 16 bases left in between. This CDR3 contains 17 residues. CDR3 in amino acids: CAISELTGPLYQETQYF. CDR3 DNA sequence: TGTGCCATCAGTGAGCTCACAGGGCCATTGTACCAAGAGACCCAGTACTTC.

The table lists this clonotype with many counts. This chain joins TRBV11-3 and TRBJ2-2; D might be TRBD2 (5 bases). The CDR3 has 13 amino acids. V lost 4 bases and J lost 6, with 9 bases in between. Germline loops: CDR1 SGHNT, CDR2 YENEEA. The CDR3: CASSSDGAGELFF. In DNA, the CDR3 is TGTGCCAGCAGCTCGGACGGGGCCGGGGAGCTGTTTTTT.

This clonotype was found many times. The V and J genes are TRBV6-1 and TRBJ1-6; no definite D call. V lost 1 base, J lost 9 bases, and 7 bases lay in between. This CDR3 contains 13 residues. Germline CDR1 is MNHNS and CDR2 is SASEGT. The CDR3 nucleotides read TGTGCCAGCAGTGAAGACGCAGTTTCACCCCTCCACTTT. It yields the protein CASSEDAVSPLHF.

This clonotype has a count of ten or more. The rearrangement links TRBV6-5 to TRBJ1-3; D gene unclear. CDR3 length equals 14 residues. The germline V and J ends were trimmed by 8 bases and 1 base, with 12 bases remaining between them. Per the germline V gene, CDR1 is MNHEY and CDR2 is SVGAGI. The CDR3 here is CASSSVDSGNTIYF. The CDR3 DNA follows: TGTGCCAGCTCCTCCGTCGATTCTGGAAACACCATATATTTT.

There are many counts of this clonotype. V gene TRBV7-8 combines with J gene TRBJ1-6; TRBD1 matches at 7 bases. The germline CDR1 and CDR2 sequences are SGHVS and FQNEAQ. The CDR3 contains 15 residues. The V gene end was trimmed by 2 bases and the J gene end by 7 bases; junction bases not matched to a gene: 5. The CDR3 bases are TGTGCCAGCAGCTTAAAGGGGGCGGACAATTCACCCCTCCACTTT. It specifies CASSLKGADNSPLHF.

A word on this clonotype: A junction end diverges from the germline sequence, so it may reflect a read error. This rearrangement joins TRBV5-6 to TRBJ2-5; D is perhaps TRBD2 (6 bases). In germline, CDR1 is SGHDT, CDR2 YYEEEE. The CDR3 loop spans 11 amino acids. Here the CDR3 reads CASSVGLIKFF. DNA of the CDR3: TGTGCCAGCAGCGTGGGACTGATCAAGTTCTTC.